A single sample gave rise to the 27 T cell receptor beta chains below, sequenced in a study of OX40 agonist ivuxolimab in advanced cancers. Libraries were prepared by immunoSEQ multiplex PCR; TCRdb keeps only in-frame clonotypes and omits some of them. The sample lists about 68,000 clones, roughly four fifths occurring once. The sequenced sample was CD4+ or CD8+ T cells sorted from blood, obtained in a trial of the OX40 agonist ivuxolimab. Receptors originate from an adult with an advanced solid tumor such as melanoma, head and neck, liver or kidney cancer.

This chain connects TRBV4-2 to TRBJ1-2; 9 bases align to TRBD1. The junction had 10 bases not matched to a gene; V was cut back by 3 bases and J by 5 bases. Germline CDR1 reads LGHNA; CDR2 reads YNFKEQ. This CDR3 comprises 16 residues. DNA for the CDR3: TGTGCCAGCAGCCAGGAGCGGGACAGGGCCTTTTATGGCTACACCTTC. This codes for CASSQERDRAFYGYTF.

This chain links TRBV7-8 with TRBJ2-5; D could derive from TRBD1 or TRBD2 (5 bases each). Germline CDR1 and CDR2: SGHVS and FQNEAQ. This CDR3 comprises 14 residues. The V end was cut by 5 bases, the J end by 1 base, with 11 bases between. The CDR3 sequence: CASSPGGTQETQYF. Written as DNA, the CDR3 is TGTGCCAGCAGCCCCGGTGGGACCCAAGAGACCCAGTACTTC.

This clone was counted a few times. V is TRBV13 and J is TRBJ2-1; TRBD2 matches 11 bases. This CDR3 region has 16 residues. The ends lost 5 bases at V and 9 bases at J; junction bases unmatched: 12. The germline V gene has CDR1 PRHDT and CDR2 FYEKMQ (reference sequence). The CDR3 is CASSPELAGERVEQFF. Here the CDR3 DNA reads TGTGCCAGCAGCCCGGAACTAGCGGGAGAGAGGGTTGAGCAGTTCTTC.

The V and J genes are TRBV10-1 and TRBJ2-2; D gene uncertain. V lost 4 bases and J lost 3, with 9 bases in between. CDR3 length: 14 residues. Germline V gene sequence: CDR1 WNHNN, CDR2 SYGVQD (reference sequence). The CDR3 DNA is TGCGCCAGCAGTGGTGGTAGTTACACCGGGGAGCTGTTTTTT. It translates to CASSGGSYTGELFF.

The CDR3 DNA reads TGTGCCAGCAGTTTAGCTCCACTAGCGGGAGTGGGTCGGGATACGCAGTATTTT. Translated: CASSLAPLAGVGRDTQYF. This rearrangement joins TRBV27 to TRBJ2-3, with TRBD2 matching over 11 bases. The CDR3 loop spans 18 amino acids. V gave up 2 bases and J gave up 6 bases; unmatched junction bases: 13. In germline, CDR1 is MNHEY, CDR2 SMNVEV (reference sequence).

This chain uses TRBV5-4 with TRBJ2-2; D might be TRBD2 (6 bases). Germline V gene data show CDR1 as SGHNT and CDR2 as YYREEE (reference sequence). Trimming removed 2 bases at V and 8 bases at J, with 16 bases between. This CDR3 spans 15 amino acids. The CDR3 spells CASSFIVGGEGELFF. The DNA of the CDR3 is TGTGCCAGCAGCTTCATAGTGGGGGGAGAGGGGGAGCTGTTTTTT.

V is TRBV19 and J is TRBJ1-2, with TRBD1 as a possible D gene (6 bases). This CDR3 has 15 residues. The V gene lost 3 bases and the J gene lost 3 bases, with 14 bases spanning the gap. CDR1 is LNHDA, CDR2 SQIVND, per germline (reference sequence). CDR3 coding DNA: TGTGCCAGTAGTATCGGAGCAGGGGTAGACTATGGCTACACCTTC. Its translation is CASSIGAGVDYGYTF.

This clone appeared once. This chain connects TRBV19 to TRBJ1-5, with a weak D call TRBD1 (5 bases). Trimming cost V 6 bases and J 0 bases, with 6 bases left between them. This CDR3 spans 13 amino acids. The V gene's germline CDR1 is LNHDA and CDR2 SQIVND (reference sequence). CDR3 protein: CASRRGSNQPQHF. The CDR3 nucleotides are TGTGCCAGTAGAAGGGGTAGCAATCAGCCCCAGCATTTT.

The sample holds one count of this clone. The chain combines TRBV5-1 with TRBJ2-5; 10 bases align to TRBD2. From germline, CDR1 is SGHRS and CDR2 YFSETQ. V lost 4 bases, J lost 7 bases, and 25 bases stayed unmatched. This CDR3 region has 20 residues. The CDR3 coding sequence is TGCGCCAGCAGCCGCGGGATTCTTTTTCTAGCGGGGGACTCCGCCCCGACCCAGTACTTC. Its translation is CASSRGILFLAGDSAPTQYF.

V and J are TRBV14 and TRBJ2-1, with TRBD2 matching 8 bases. Germline CDR1 SGHDN, CDR2 FVKESK. CDR3 length: 16 amino acids. Trimming took 4 bases from V and 8 from J; bases not matched to a gene: 13. CDR3 amino acids: CASSLLAGKETYEQFF. CDR3 bases: TGTGCCAGCAGCCTTTTAGCGGGAAAGGAGACATATGAGCAGTTCTTC.

This clone was picked up one time. This chain connects TRBV2 to TRBJ1-4; D call uncertain. CDR3 length equals 12 residues. Trimming cost V 0 bases and J 6 bases, with 2 bases left between them. Germline V CDR1 and CDR2: SNHLY, FYNNEI. The CDR3 loop is CASSEAYEKLFF. In DNA form, the CDR3 reads TGTGCCAGCAGTGAAGCTTATGAAAAACTGTTTTTT.

CDR3 region: CASSFLSRSIDEQFF. The CDR3 DNA reads TGCGCCAGCAGCTTCTTGTCTAGAAGTATAGATGAGCAGTTCTTC. This rearrangement joins TRBV5-1 to TRBJ2-1; D remains ambiguous. This CDR3 contains 15 residues. With 2 bases removed from V and 8 bases from J, the gap between germline ends came to 17 bases. Germline values: CDR1 SGHRS, CDR2 YFSETQ.

On this clone: Other DNA sequences within the sample encode an identical CDR3. The chain employs TRBV27 and TRBJ1-4; D is possibly TRBD1 (5 bases). Trimming pared 5 bases from V and 8 bases from J, leaving 15 bases between. The CDR3 sequence is 14 residues long. Germline V CDR1 and CDR2: MNHEY, SMNVEV (reference sequence). This CDR3 is CASSRGGQREKLFF. CDR3 nucleotide sequence: TGTGCCAGCAGTCGCGGAGGACAAAGAGAAAAACTGTTTTTT.

The J gene is TRBJ2-2, the V gene TRBV12-2; the D segment call TRBD2 is taken from the table without a DNA check. TRBV12-2 is a listed pseudogene. This CDR3 comprises 18 residues. The CDR3: CASRRRGLAGPNTGELFF. The CDR3 DNA reads as TGTGCAAGTCGCCGACGGGGACTAGCGGGTCCGAACACCGGGGAGCTGTTTTTT.

The CDR3 DNA reads TGCACCAGCAGAGACAGCGGGGTTTCCTACGAGCAGTACTTC. This sequence encodes CTSRDSGVSYEQYF. This chain uses TRBV1 with TRBJ2-7; the table's D call of TRBD2 was not tested on the DNA. TRBV1 has pseudogene status. The CDR3 loop spans 14 amino acids.

J is TRBJ1-2 and V is TRBV27; no reliable D call. Trimming left V 6 bases short and J 6 bases short, with 14 bases between. This CDR3 is 13 amino acids long. CDR1 and CDR2 from the germline V gene are MNHEY and SMNVEV (reference sequence). CDR3 sequence reads: CASRLLGRDGYTF. CDR3 in DNA: TGTGCCAGCAGATTACTGGGCCGTGATGGCTACACCTTC.

The J gene is TRBJ1-1, the V gene TRBV10-3; weak D call: TRBD1 (5 bases). Germline V gene lookup returns CDR1 ENHRY and CDR2 SYGVKD. V dropped 5 bases and J dropped 6 bases, with 13 bases sitting between them. The CDR3 length is 13 residues. CDR3 in amino acids: CAISPSRGAEAFF. The CDR3 DNA sequence: TGTGCCATCAGTCCCTCGAGGGGCGCTGAAGCTTTCTTT.

The chain recombines TRBV7-3 with TRBJ2-3; 12 bases fit TRBD2. This CDR3 spans 14 amino acids. The germline V gene encodes CDR1 SGHTA and CDR2 FQGTGA. Unmatched junction bases numbered 2, after V lost 4 bases and J lost 6 bases. CDR3 nucleotides: TGTGCCAGCAGCTCCCTAGCGGGAGGGGATACGCAGTATTTT. Translating gives CASSSLAGGDTQYF.

The rearrangement links TRBV6-1 to TRBJ2-3, with 12 bases aligning to TRBD2. CDR3 length: 17 amino acids. The trim removed 4 bases at V and 2 bases at J, leaving 7 bases unmatched. CDR1 and CDR2 from the germline V gene are MNHNS and SASEGT. The CDR3 protein is CASSGRTSGNPTDTQYF. The CDR3 DNA is TGTGCCAGCAGTGGCCGGACTAGCGGGAACCCCACAGATACGCAGTATTTT.

This chain joins TRBV6-6 and TRBJ2-1; D call uncertain. V was clipped by 6 bases and J by 0 bases, with 6 bases between them. CDR3 length: 13 amino acids. CDR1 MNHNY and CDR2 SVGAGI come from the germline V gene (reference sequence). DNA for the CDR3: TGTGCCAGCAGCAAGGACTCCTACAATGAGCAGTTCTTC. Its protein is CASSKDSYNEQFF.

The V call is TRBV9, the J call TRBJ2-2; 11 positions agree with TRBD1. The germline gives CDR1 SGDLS, CDR2 YYNGEE. Unmatched junction bases numbered 9, after V lost 4 bases and J lost 7 bases. CDR3 length equals 16 residues. The CDR3 DNA reads TGTGCCAGCAGCCCAAGGACAGGGGGCGATGGCGGGGAGCTGTTTTTT. Residues: CASSPRTGGDGGELFF.

The chain uses TRBV10-2 and TRBJ2-1; 7 nucleotides line up with TRBD2. The CDR3 extends over 14 amino acids. V lost 10 bases to trimming and J lost 8 bases; unmatched junction nucleotides: 14. CDR1 is WSHSY, CDR2 SAAADI, per germline. DNA for the CDR3: TGCGCCACCTCACCTACGGGGGGTGGCGATGAGCAGTTCTTC. Its protein product is CATSPTGGGDEQFF.

The chain carries TRBV6-9 and TRBJ1-2; TRBD1 is a possible D gene (6 bases). V lost 10 bases, J lost 12 bases, and 18 bases lay in between. Germline V gene data show CDR1 as MNHGY and CDR2 as SVAAGI. The CDR3 runs to 11 residues. The CDR3 reads CATPPRGGHTF. CDR3 DNA sequence: TGTGCCACCCCGCCCCGCGGGGGGCACACCTTC.

The rearrangement joins TRBV11-2 to TRBJ2-5; D gene uncertain. Germline V CDR1 and CDR2: SGHAT, FQNNGV. CDR3 length equals 15 residues. Trimming took 5 bases from V and 5 from J, leaving 18 bases between them. CDR3 protein: CASSPGSQLWETQYF. Written as DNA, the CDR3 is TGTGCCAGCAGCCCTGGCTCCCAGTTATGGGAGACCCAGTACTTC.

This clone was observed a handful of times. The chain links TRBV4-1 to TRBJ1-2; D ambiguous. The V end was cut by 4 bases, the J end by 4 bases, with 13 bases between. The CDR3 totals 14 residues. Germline values: CDR1 MGHRA, CDR2 YSYEKL. The CDR3 DNA is TGCGCCAGCAGCCCCCTGCAGAGTAGCTATGGCTACACCTTC. It codes for CASSPLQSSYGYTF.

The chain is built from TRBV5-4 and TRBJ2-7; 9 bases fit TRBD1. The germline V gene encodes CDR1 SGHNT and CDR2 YYREEE (reference sequence). V dropped 1 base and J dropped 2; count of bases not matched to a gene: 1. The CDR3 runs 14 residues. CDR3: CASSLTGGPYEQYV. The CDR3 nucleotides are TGTGCCAGCAGCTTGACAGGGGGCCCCTACGAGCAGTACGTC.

The chain has TRBV4-2 and TRBJ2-1; TRBD1 might be the D (6 bases). The V end was cut by 1 base, the J end by 0 bases, with 16 bases between. Germline-derived CDR1 and CDR2 are LGHNA and YNFKEQ. The length of the CDR3 is 18 residues. CDR3 residues: CASSQVSGQISSYNEQFF. CDR3 nucleotides: TGTGCCAGCAGCCAAGTTTCCGGACAGATTAGCTCCTACAATGAGCAGTTCTTC.